The sequence of this T cell receptor (beta chain) was determined in a study of cytomegalovirus exposure and HLA in healthy donors. This clone appeared once. The antigen remains undetermined. Study observations and caveats: Solely CMV serostatus was available to characterize immune exposure.

PCR amplification relied on 60 Vbeta primers (plus 13 Jbeta primers). Only in-frame clones appear in the TCRdb table, and some are missing; sequencing was by immunoSEQ multiplex PCR. The sample has approximately 130,000 clones; over 70% are singletons. This CDR3 contains 15 residues. V was clipped by 4 bases and J by 7 bases; unmatched bases: 11. The germline V gene has CDR1 SGHRS and CDR2 YFSETQ. The source is a woman between 35 and 50 years old in good health and CMV-seronegative. The sample consisted of PBMCs. The chain recombines TRBV5-1 with TRBJ2-1; TRBD2 agrees at 7 bases. CDR3 in amino acids: CASSPPSGVSNEQFF. CDR3 nucleotides: TGCGCCAGCAGCCCACCTAGCGGCGTTAGTAATGAGCAGTTCTTC. Together with reference TRBV5-1 and TRBJ2-1, the CDR3 gives the full variable domain: KAGVTQTPRYLIKTRGQQVTLSCSPISGHRSVSWYQQTPGQGLQFLFEYFSETQRNKGNFPGRFSGRQFSNSRSEMNVSTLELGDSALYLCASSPPSGVSNEQFFGPGTRLTVL.